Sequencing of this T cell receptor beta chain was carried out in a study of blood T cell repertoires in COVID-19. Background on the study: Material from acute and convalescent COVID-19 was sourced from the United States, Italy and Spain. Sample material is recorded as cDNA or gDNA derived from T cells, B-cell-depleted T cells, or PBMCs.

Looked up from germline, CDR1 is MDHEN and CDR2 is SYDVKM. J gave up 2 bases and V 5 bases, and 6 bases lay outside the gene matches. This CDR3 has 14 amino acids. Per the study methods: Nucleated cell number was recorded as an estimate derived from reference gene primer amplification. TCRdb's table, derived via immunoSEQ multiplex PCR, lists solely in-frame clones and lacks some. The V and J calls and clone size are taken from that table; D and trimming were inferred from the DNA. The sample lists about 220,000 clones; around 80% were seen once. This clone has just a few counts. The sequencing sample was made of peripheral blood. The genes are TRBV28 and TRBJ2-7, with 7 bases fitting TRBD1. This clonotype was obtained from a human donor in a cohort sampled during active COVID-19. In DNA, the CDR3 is TGTGCCAGCAGTCTGACAGGGTTTACCTACGAGCAGTACTTC. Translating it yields CASSLTGFTYEQYF.